This T cell receptor beta chain appears in the sequencing data of a study of response to subunit inactivated influenza vaccine. Findings of the study overall: New T cells are recruited in small numbers by each seasonal influenza vaccination, according to the authors' suggestion.

Using its own MiXCR run on the RT-PCR reads, TCRdb lists one record per CDR3 protein. The sample has 600,000 to 850,000 distinct CDR3 sequences, approximately 15% seen once. Of note for this clonotype: Its antigen is as yet unknown.

V gave up 3 bases and J gave up 6 bases, with 14 bases separating them. Germline V lookup: CDR1 MNHEY, CDR2 SVGAGI. The CDR3 contains 14 residues. The rearrangement links TRBV6-5 to TRBJ1-1; no clear D gene. The TCR comes from a man aged 50-60 years who received an inactivated influenza vaccine. The input for sequencing was PBMCs from blood, taken less than 15 days before vaccination. This CDR3 reads CASSYDPRFAEAFF. DNA for the CDR3: TGTGCCAGCAGTTATGACCCTCGTTTTGCTGAAGCTTTCTTT.